This is a list of T cell receptor beta chains from one sample in a study of blood T cell repertoires in COVID-19. The data were produced by immunoSEQ multiplex PCR, yet TCRdb's version contains in-frame clones alone and is incomplete. The sample contains fewer than 150,000 clones, around 81% of which appear only once. The sequenced material came from peripheral blood. The receptors shown here come from a human donor in a cohort sampled during active COVID-19. Each CDR3 is given with its conserved first and last residue. D genes are given only for firm matches. Expanded clones get a size class; other rows say once, few or many, or leave the size out.

clone size,D gene,J gene,V gene,CDR3 protein,CDR3 DNA
once,NA,TRBJ2-1,TRBV19,CASSMGGQGYYNEQFF,TGTGCCAGTAGCATGGGTGGGCAGGGATACTACAATGAGCAGTTCTTC
NA,NA,TRBJ2-7,TRBV5-1,CASSLAFIVTGSSYEQYF,TGCGCCAGCAGCTTGGCGTTTATCGTCACAGGGAGCTCCTACGAGCAGTACTTC
NA,NA,TRBJ2-2,TRBV14,CASSPPDTGELFF,TGTGCCAGCAGCCCCCCGGACACCGGGGAGCTGTTTTTT
NA,TRBD1,TRBJ1-5,TRBV9,CASSETGEGGQPQHF,TGTGCCAGCAGCGAGACAGGGGAAGGAGGTCAGCCCCAGCATTTT
NA,TRBD1,TRBJ1-1,TRBV5-4,CASSPRKGQMNTEAFF,TGTGCCAGCAGCCCGAGAAAGGGACAGATGAACACTGAAGCTTTCTTT
NA,TRBD1,TRBJ2-7,TRBV6-5,CASSSPGQGYEQYF,TGTGCCAGCAGCTCCCCGGGACAGGGCTACGAGCAGTACTTC
few,NA,TRBJ2-5,TRBV18,CASSPLERETQYF,TGTGCCAGCTCCCCCCTTGAGCGGGAGACCCAGTACTTC
NA,TRBD1,TRBJ1-6,TRBV7-9,CASSLLRDRANSPLHF,TGTGCCAGCAGCTTACTCCGGGACAGGGCCAATTCACCCCTCCACTTT
NA,TRBD1,TRBJ1-1,TRBV18,CASSPETGISEAFF,TGTGCCAGCTCACCAGAGACAGGGATCTCTGAAGCTTTCTTT
NA,TRBD1,TRBJ1-1,TRBV6-2/TRBV6-3,CASSYPGTVATEAFF,TGTGCCAGCAGTTACCCCGGGACAGTCGCCACTGAAGCTTTCTTT
NA,NA,TRBJ1-1,TRBV14,CASSQAQGTEAFF,TGTGCCAGCAGCCAAGCCCAGGGCACTGAAGCTTTCTTT
NA,TRBD1,TRBJ2-3,TRBV3-1/TRBV3-2,CASSHWGQGLPDTQYF,TGTGCCAGCAGCCACTGGGGACAGGGGCTTCCAGATACGCAGTATTTT
few,NA,TRBJ2-1,TRBV5-4,CASSSQGSSYNEQFF,TGTGCCAGCAGCTCCCAGGGCAGCTCCTACAATGAGCAGTTCTTC
NA,TRBD2,TRBJ2-3,TRBV2,CASKRTSGGDTDTQYF,TGTGCCAGCAAAAGGACTAGCGGGGGAGACACAGATACGCAGTATTTT
once,TRBD1,TRBJ2-3,TRBV12-3/TRBV12-4,CASSGQGPDTQYF,TGTGCCAGCAGTGGACAGGGGCCCGATACGCAGTATTTT
NA,TRBD2,TRBJ2-2,TRBV27,CASREVRGYTGELFF,TGTGCCAGCCGGGAGGTTCGGGGCTACACCGGGGAGCTGTTTTTT
NA,TRBD1,TRBJ2-7,TRBV28,CASSSLSGGSYEQYF,TGTGCCAGCAGTTCCCTGTCAGGGGGCTCCTACGAGCAGTACTTC
NA,TRBD2,TRBJ2-3,TRBV7-3,CASSLGGESTDTQYF,TGTGCCAGCAGCTTAGGGGGGGAAAGCACAGATACGCAGTATTTT
NA,NA,TRBJ1-6,TRBV27,CASSLSGGNSPLHF,TGTGCCAGCAGTTTATCAGGGGGAAACTCACCCCTCCACTTT
NA,NA,TRBJ2-2,TRBV4-1,CASSDLTGNTGELFF,TGCGCCAGCAGCGACTTGACGGGGAACACCGGGGAGCTGTTTTTT
NA,TRBD2,TRBJ2-3,TRBV7-2,CASSGRSGGRDTQYF,TGTGCCAGCAGTGGGAGGAGCGGGGGCCGAGATACGCAGTATTTT
few,TRBD1,TRBJ1-5,TRBV5-8,CASSRGTGQNQPQHF,TGTGCCAGCAGCCGCGGGACAGGACAAAATCAGCCCCAGCATTTT
NA,NA,TRBJ2-4,TRBV19,CASSLGLTVNIQYF,TGTGCCAGTAGTCTGGGACTTACAGTAAACATTCAGTACTTC
NA,NA,TRBJ2-3,TRBV3-1/TRBV3-2,CASSTRGLLSSRDTQYF,TGTGCCAGCAGCACTAGAGGACTACTTAGTTCAAGGGATACGCAGTATTTT
NA,NA,TRBJ1-5,TRBV11-3,CASSLVTDYKAGNQPQHF,TGTGCCAGCAGCTTAGTGACGGACTACAAGGCAGGCAATCAGCCCCAGCATTTT
NA,TRBD1,TRBJ1-2,TRBV5-1,CASSRDSRDRATGYTF,TGCGCCAGCAGCCGCGACTCCCGGGACAGGGCGACTGGCTACACCTTC
NA,TRBD2,TRBJ2-3,TRBV11-2,CASSARGGLTDTQYF,TGTGCCAGCAGCGCCCGGGGGGGCCTCACAGATACGCAGTATTTT
NA,TRBD1,TRBJ1-2,TRBV28,CASSPQRQGRNYGYTF,TGTGCCAGCAGTCCACAGCGACAGGGGAGGAACTATGGCTACACCTTC
NA,NA,TRBJ2-3,TRBV7-9,CASSLAPLDTQYF,TGTGCCAGCAGCTTGGCCCCCCTAGATACGCAGTATTTT
NA,NA,TRBJ2-1,TRBV5-6,CASRLRTNSYNEQFF,TGTGCCAGCCGCCTCCGGACTAATTCCTACAATGAGCAGTTCTTC
NA,TRBD1,TRBJ2-3,TRBV5-6,CASSFWDRGTDTQYF,TGTGCCAGCAGCTTCTGGGACAGGGGCACAGATACGCAGTATTTT
NA,NA,TRBJ1-1,TRBV18,CASSAMGNTEAFF,TGTGCCAGCTCAGCGATGGGCAACACTGAAGCTTTCTTT
NA,TRBD1,TRBJ2-7,TRBV7-3,CASSQDRGLEQYF,TGTGCCAGCAGCCAGGACAGGGGACTCGAGCAGTACTTC
NA,NA,TRBJ1-6,TRBV27,CASSFGGYNSPLHF,TGTGCCAGCAGTTTCGGAGGCTATAATTCACCCCTCCACTTT
NA,TRBD1,TRBJ1-5,TRBV12-3/TRBV12-4,CASRAGGQPQHF,TGTGCCAGCAGGGCAGGGGGTCAGCCCCAGCATTTT
NA,TRBD1,TRBJ1-1,TRBV28,CASSLRTGVGGTEAFF,TGTGCCAGCAGTTTACGGACAGGGGTAGGTGGGACTGAAGCTTTCTTT
NA,TRBD1,TRBJ2-2,TRBV6-6,CASSYFGTGAGGELFF,TGTGCCAGCAGTTACTTCGGGACAGGGGCCGGCGGGGAGCTGTTTTTT
once,TRBD1,TRBJ1-1,TRBV5-6,CASSRTGGTEAFF,TGTGCCAGCAGCCGCACAGGGGGCACTGAAGCTTTCTTT
NA,NA,TRBJ2-1,TRBV15,CATSRSLTGNEQFF,TGTGCCACCAGCAGGTCCCTGACAGGCAATGAGCAGTTCTTC
once,TRBD1,TRBJ2-4,TRBV19,CASTSTGGLDIQYF,TGTGCCAGTACCTCGACAGGGGGCCTAGACATTCAGTACTTC
few,NA,TRBJ2-7,TRBV3-1/TRBV3-2,CASSLPLRGGSYEQYF,TGTGCCAGCAGCCTGCCCCTTAGGGGGGGTTCCTACGAGCAGTACTTC
NA,TRBD2,TRBJ2-7,TRBV7-3,CASSSPRTSGGASYEQYF,TGTGCCAGCAGTTCTCCAAGGACTAGCGGGGGGGCCTCCTACGAGCAGTACTTC
NA,TRBD1,TRBJ2-5,TRBV4-2,CASSQGDRGWETQYF,TGTGCCAGCAGCCAAGGGGACAGGGGATGGGAGACCCAGTACTTC